The TCR beta chain described here comes from a study of OX40 agonist ivuxolimab in advanced cancers. Study in general: Ivuxolimab was delivered to patients intravenously every 2 weeks at doses spanning 0.01 to 10 mg/kg. Study results and limitations: The study observed clonal expansion of CD4+ and CD8+ blood T cells by week 6 at 0.1 to 3.0 mg/kg. Expanded clones were, on average, more numerous among CD8+ T cells than CD4+. Clonal expansion in partial responders at 0.1-3.0 mg/kg ranked among the lowest.

TCRdb keeps only in-frame clones here, not all; method: immunoSEQ multiplex PCR. Among approximately 76,000 clones listed, around nine tenths were seen once. There are 13 residues in the CDR3. Between the trimmed V and J ends, which lost 10 bases and 3 bases, there was a span of 13 bases. In germline, CDR1 is SNHLY, CDR2 FYNNEI. Points on this clone: Its antigen is unidentified.

This chain links TRBV2 with TRBJ1-5; D gene ambiguous. The source was CD4+ or CD8+ T cells sorted from blood, collected in a trial of the OX40 agonist ivuxolimab. This receptor was obtained from an adult with an advanced solid tumor such as melanoma, head and neck, liver or kidney cancer. The CDR3 here is CATADGPNQPQHF. Written as DNA, the CDR3 is TGTGCCACCGCCGATGGGCCCAATCAGCCCCAGCATTTT.